This T cell receptor (beta chain) was obtained from a study of early T cells in non-severe SARS-CoV-2 infection. Trimming cost V 6 bases and J 7 bases, with 20 bases left between them. This CDR3 is 15 amino acids long. Germline CDR1 reads MNHNS; CDR2 reads SASEGT. Findings and limits, study-wide: VDJdb matches were skewed toward anti-spike CD8 T cell responses.

Unique molecular identifiers tagged individual cDNA molecules. TCRdb redid the calling of the 5' RACE reads with MiXCR, one entry per CDR3 protein. The sample lists approximately 32,000 distinct CDR3 sequences, 5.5% to 8% occurring once. In its sample, this clonotype was seen many times. Antigen: not known. The chain carries TRBV6-1 and TRBJ2-3; no clear D gene. Sequences were obtained from whole blood. The receptor comes from an adult who was a healthcare worker with PCR-confirmed SARS-CoV-2 infection or an uninfected control (not recorded which). The CDR3 DNA follows: TGTGCCAGCAGACCCACTACGAGGCGGTCGAATACGCAGTATTTT. Translation: CASRPTTRRSNTQYF.